Listed below are T cell receptor beta chains from one sample, sequenced in a study of cytomegalovirus exposure and HLA in healthy donors. Profiled with immunoSEQ multiplex PCR; TCRdb holds only in-frame clones, not every one. The repertoire consists of 150,000 to 160,000 clones, with approximately 80% occurring once and the leading ten covering 6.6%. Sequencing was done on a sample of PBMCs. All receptors derive from a woman in her forties or fifties in good health and CMV-seropositive. CDR3s include the opening cysteine and the closing phenylalanine or tryptophan. The D gene is left open where the match is weak.

v_gene: TRBV9
d_gene: .
j_gene: TRBJ2-7
CDR3aa: CASSVADTFTSYEQYF

v_gene: TRBV6-1
d_gene: TRBD1
j_gene: TRBJ2-3
CDR3aa: CASSVDRGNTDTQYF

v_gene: TRBV28
d_gene: .
j_gene: TRBJ1-5
CDR3aa: CASSPQGVVFNQPQHF

v_gene: TRBV28
d_gene: .
j_gene: TRBJ1-1
CDR3aa: CATVTVNTEAFF

v_gene: TRBV7-6
d_gene: .
j_gene: TRBJ2-5
CDR3aa: CASSLAPSQETQYF

v_gene: TRBV5-1
d_gene: .
j_gene: TRBJ2-7
CDR3aa: CASSFITSRVDEQYF

v_gene: TRBV6-1
d_gene: .
j_gene: TRBJ1-1
CDR3aa: CASSLGGTFF

v_gene: TRBV5-6
d_gene: .
j_gene: TRBJ2-7
CDR3aa: CASSRAGTLEEQYF

v_gene: TRBV19
d_gene: TRBD1
j_gene: TRBJ2-1
CDR3aa: CASSLRGQGYNEQFF

v_gene: TRBV11-3
d_gene: .
j_gene: TRBJ2-3
CDR3aa: CASSGGGVDTQYF

v_gene: TRBV27
d_gene: TRBD1
j_gene: TRBJ2-7
CDR3aa: CASSLGQGSHYEQYF

v_gene: TRBV6-1
d_gene: TRBD2
j_gene: TRBJ2-1
CDR3aa: CASTPAGGTRNEQFF

v_gene: TRBV10-3
d_gene: TRBD1
j_gene: TRBJ1-1
CDR3aa: CAISESPSGTGTEAFF

v_gene: TRBV5-6
d_gene: .
j_gene: TRBJ1-5
CDR3aa: CASSRRGGGQPQHF

v_gene: TRBV12-5
d_gene: TRBD1
j_gene: TRBJ1-1
CDR3aa: CASGPPRGMNTEAFF

v_gene: TRBV13
d_gene: .
j_gene: TRBJ2-7
CDR3aa: CASRWGRASYEQYF

v_gene: TRBV11-2
d_gene: TRBD1
j_gene: TRBJ2-7
CDR3aa: CASEDRGSSYEQYF

v_gene: TRBV7-8
d_gene: .
j_gene: TRBJ2-7
CDR3aa: CASSSDLALRYEQYF

v_gene: TRBV13
d_gene: TRBD1
j_gene: TRBJ2-7
CDR3aa: CASSLGLGQLKYEQYF

v_gene: TRBV10-1
d_gene: .
j_gene: TRBJ2-1
CDR3aa: CASSEHRGEQFF

v_gene: TRBV7-9
d_gene: TRBD2
j_gene: TRBJ2-3
CDR3aa: CASSLGGGKDRDTQYF

v_gene: TRBV19
d_gene: TRBD1
j_gene: TRBJ2-7
CDR3aa: CASSRETGAYEQYF

v_gene: TRBV15
d_gene: TRBD1
j_gene: TRBJ1-2
CDR3aa: CATSRGQGGYGYTF

v_gene: TRBV10-3
d_gene: TRBD1
j_gene: TRBJ1-2
CDR3aa: CAISADRRTGVYGYTF

v_gene: TRBV19
d_gene: TRBD1
j_gene: TRBJ2-5
CDR3aa: CASSPGQGPLGEQYF

v_gene: TRBV14
d_gene: TRBD1
j_gene: TRBJ2-5
CDR3aa: CASSQGGTAGSYFQETQYF

v_gene: TRBV6-1
d_gene: TRBD1
j_gene: TRBJ2-3
CDR3aa: CASSGDRGRGTDTQYF

v_gene: TRBV6-5
d_gene: .
j_gene: TRBJ2-6
CDR3aa: CASSYLSGANVLTF

v_gene: TRBV14
d_gene: TRBD1
j_gene: TRBJ2-2
CDR3aa: CASSQQTGDTGELFF

v_gene: TRBV30
d_gene: .
j_gene: TRBJ1-3
CDR3aa: CALYRGNTIYF

v_gene: TRBV11-2
d_gene: TRBD1
j_gene: TRBJ2-2
CDR3aa: CASSLDRGENTGELFF

v_gene: TRBV10-2
d_gene: .
j_gene: TRBJ2-7
CDR3aa: CASSESQGYRYEQYF

v_gene: TRBV6-5
d_gene: .
j_gene: TRBJ1-1
CDR3aa: CASSYRGDTEAFF

v_gene: TRBV9
d_gene: TRBD2
j_gene: TRBJ2-3
CDR3aa: CASSGGGYTDTQYF

v_gene: TRBV10-3
d_gene: .
j_gene: TRBJ1-1
CDR3aa: CAIRTEQGRTEAFF

v_gene: TRBV5-5
d_gene: TRBD1
j_gene: TRBJ2-7
CDR3aa: CASSLRGDRLYEQYF

v_gene: TRBV5-4
d_gene: .
j_gene: TRBJ2-4
CDR3aa: CASSLRAGIKNIQYF

v_gene: TRBV4-2
d_gene: TRBD2
j_gene: TRBJ2-1
CDR3aa: CASSPLAGGQNEQFF

v_gene: TRBV7-2
d_gene: .
j_gene: TRBJ2-7
CDR3aa: CASSLGASSYEQYF

v_gene: TRBV10-3
d_gene: TRBD1
j_gene: TRBJ2-7
CDR3aa: CAIRGKTGDYEQYF

v_gene: TRBV6-5
d_gene: TRBD2
j_gene: TRBJ2-1
CDR3aa: CASRAGGPNEQFF

v_gene: TRBV27
d_gene: TRBD2
j_gene: TRBJ2-7
CDR3aa: CASRTARGGAWYEQYF

v_gene: TRBV6-5
d_gene: .
j_gene: TRBJ2-7
CDR3aa: CASSYDRNYEQYF

v_gene: TRBV5-4
d_gene: .
j_gene: TRBJ1-2
CDR3aa: CASSSGGSYGYTF

v_gene: TRBV5-8
d_gene: TRBD1
j_gene: TRBJ1-4
CDR3aa: CASSPGQTNEKLFF

v_gene: TRBV2
d_gene: .
j_gene: TRBJ1-1
CDR3aa: CASRTGLNTEAFF

v_gene: TRBV6-6
d_gene: .
j_gene: TRBJ1-3
CDR3aa: CASSPAGTGNTIYF

v_gene: TRBV5-4
d_gene: TRBD1
j_gene: TRBJ1-1
CDR3aa: CASSKKQGGDTEAFF

v_gene: TRBV2
d_gene: .
j_gene: TRBJ2-3
CDR3aa: CASSPAGTQYF